These T cell receptor beta chains were read from a single sample in a study of T cells in Graves' hyperthyroidism and ophthalmopathy. One entry per CDR3 protein results from TCRdb running MiXCR on the multiplex PCR reads. Of approximately 490,000 distinct CDR3 sequences detected, approximately 22% appear once; the ten largest clones hold less than 65%. Specimen: blood. Every receptor here comes from a woman in her 70s with Graves' ophthalmopathy. Both conserved end residues are part of each CDR3. The D gene is left open where the match is weak. Expanded clones get a size class; other rows say once, few or many, or leave the size out.

v_call	j_call	d_call	clone_size	cdr3_nt	cdr3_aa
TRBV7-9	TRBJ1-2	NA	NA	TGTACCAGCAGCTTAGGGCTCCCGATAACATCGGGCTACACCTTC	CTSSLGLPITSGYTF
TRBV6-5	TRBJ2-2	TRBD2	few	TGTGCCAGCAGTTACCAGACTAGCGGGAGGCGAAACACCGGGGAGCTGTTTTTT	CASSYQTSGRRNTGELFF
TRBV10-3	TRBJ2-2	TRBD1	NA	TGTGCCATCAACCCGGACAGGGGTGCGAACACCGGGGAGCTGTTTTTT	CAINPDRGANTGELFF
TRBV5-1	TRBJ1-2	TRBD1	NA	TGCGCCAGCAGCACCGGACAGGGAGGCTGGGACGGCTACACCTTC	CASSTGQGGWDGYTF
TRBV19	TRBJ2-7	NA	few	TGTGCCAGTAGTACCCCAGGGCGAACCTACGAGCAGTACTTC	CASSTPGRTYEQYF
TRBV29-1	TRBJ1-2	NA	few	TGCAGCGTTGACAGCAGTCGAGTCGGCTATGGCTACACCTTC	CSVDSSRVGYGYTF
TRBV18	TRBJ1-2	NA	NA	TGTGCCAGCTCACAAAACCGGGGCGTCTATGGCTACACCTTC	CASSQNRGVYGYTF
TRBV7-8	TRBJ1-1	TRBD1	NA	TGTGCCAGCAGCGGCGGGACAGAGCTCACTGAAGCTTTCTTT	CASSGGTELTEAFF
TRBV20-1	TRBJ2-5	NA	NA	TGCAGTGCAAATAAAGAGACCCAGTACTTC	CSANKETQYF
TRBV20-1	TRBJ2-7	TRBD1	NA	TGCAGTGCTGGACAGGGGGATAGGTACGAGCAGTACTTC	CSAGQGDRYEQYF
TRBV5-1	TRBJ2-7	TRBD2	few	TGCGCCAGCGCGGGGACTAGCGGTCCCTCCTACGAGCAGTACTTC	CASAGTSGPSYEQYF
TRBV20-1	TRBJ1-1	NA	many	TGCAGTGCCATCTGGGGGGCAGTGGACACTGAAGCTTTCTTT	CSAIWGAVDTEAFF
TRBV11-2	TRBJ2-4	NA	many	TGTGCCAGCAGCTCTCCGGCCAGGGGAAGAGACATTCAGTACTTC	CASSSPARGRDIQYF
TRBV18	TRBJ2-7	TRBD2	few	TGTGCCAGCTCACCACCTAGCGGGAGTATCAACGAGCAGTACTTC	CASSPPSGSINEQYF
TRBV6-2/TRBV6-3	TRBJ1-4	NA	NA	TGTGCCAGCAGTTACGAAAGGACGTCTCGTGGGGAAAAACTGTTTTTT	CASSYERTSRGEKLFF
TRBV13	TRBJ2-4	NA	NA	TGTGCCAGCAGCTTAGGTCCAACATCGCTAGCCAAAAACATTCAGTACTTC	CASSLGPTSLAKNIQYF
TRBV20-1	TRBJ2-7	NA	few	TGCAGTGCTAGAGACCCGTCCGAGCAGTACTTC	CSARDPSEQYF
TRBV6-2/TRBV6-3	TRBJ2-1	TRBD1	few	TGTGCCAGCAGTTACCCAATTGAAGGGACAGGGGGCCAGACCAGGGAGCAGTTCTTC	CASSYPIEGTGGQTREQFF
TRBV20-1	TRBJ1-1	TRBD1	many	TGCAGTGCTAGTACCCACCGGGACAGCTCGAACACTGAAGCTTTCTTT	CSASTHRDSSNTEAFF
TRBV7-8	TRBJ1-1	NA	many	TGTGCCAGCAGCCCCCAGCGGGTGATGAACACTGAAGCTTTCTTT	CASSPQRVMNTEAFF
TRBV5-1	TRBJ2-2	TRBD2	NA	TGCGCCAGCAGCTTAGCGGGAGGGCGAAACGGGGAGCTGTTTTTT	CASSLAGGRNGELFF
TRBV20-1	TRBJ2-5	NA	few	TGCAGTGCTATTTACGGCCAAGAGACCCAGTACTTC	CSAIYGQETQYF
TRBV7-2	TRBJ1-2	TRBD1	many	TGTGCCAGCAGCTTACCGGGAACAGGGGAGGGTGGCTACACCTTC	CASSLPGTGEGGYTF
TRBV6-1	TRBJ1-2	NA	NA	TGTGCCAACAGCCCCGGGACGGCTAACTATGACTACACCTTC	CANSPGTANYDYTF
TRBV12-3/TRBV12-4	TRBJ1-2	NA	few	TGTGCCAGCAGTTTTGGGGGGGGGAGTGGCTATGGCTACACCTTC	CASSFGGGSGYGYTF
TRBV27	TRBJ1-1	NA	NA	TGTGCCAGCAGTCATTCCGTGGGTACCGGGACGGGGAACACTGAAGCTTTCTTT	CASSHSVGTGTGNTEAFF
TRBV28	TRBJ2-2	TRBD2	few	TGTGCCAGCCAATTCGGCGGAGCGGGGACCGGGGAGCTGTTTTTT	CASQFGGAGTGELFF